This TCR beta chain was identified in a study of T cell responses to AZD1222 COVID-19 vaccine. Sequencing was performed with immunoSEQ multiplex PCR; in TCRdb, only in-frame clones are kept and a portion is missing. The data hold 130,000 or so clones, with roughly 88% observed a single time. This CDR3 spans 13 amino acids. The V end was cut by 9 bases, the J end by 5 bases, with 16 bases between. Per germline, CDR1 LNHDA and CDR2 SQIVND (reference sequence). This sample comprised peripheral blood, obtained 28 days after the second AZD1222 dose. This clonotype was obtained from an adult who received the AZD1222 COVID-19 vaccine. The rearrangement joins TRBV19 to TRBJ1-2; D might be TRBD1 (5 bases). Written as DNA, the CDR3 is TGTGCCAGCCTGAGGGGACTCGGATATGGCTACACCTTC. As protein: CASLRGLGYGYTF.